The subject of this entry is one TCR beta chain. Its specificity is not known. The CDR3 loop spans 16 amino acids. Germline CDR1 is SGDLS and CDR2 is YYNGEE. V lost 0 bases and J lost 5; bases outside the gene matches: 7. This sample was included in a study of graft-versus-host responses after intestinal transplantation. Across the whole study: Anti-thymocyte globulin served as induction for all recipients, who then took tacrolimus and steroids for about three years.

Libraries were prepared by immunoSEQ multiplex PCR; TCRdb keeps only in-frame clonotypes and omits some of them. The data contain 50,000 to 75,000 clones, 90% to 95% of them singletons. Study-level results: Detected in recipient marrow were GvH clones, some of which were first observed in ileum or blood. Within the allografts of patients who had graft-donor T cell macrochimerism, graft-versus-host to host-versus-graft clonal ratios were high. Early declines in HvG clones that occurred post-transplant were associated with peak circulating GvH clone levels.

The input for sequencing was unstimulated CD8+ T cells sorted from spleen or lymph node cells, taken before transplant. This chain connects TRBV9 to TRBJ2-1; TRBD1 matches at 8 bases. The receptor's source is a human donor who was the organ donor for an intestinal transplant. The CDR3 spells CASSVAGQGLNNEQFF. CDR3 DNA sequence: TGTGCCAGCAGCGTAGCCGGACAGGGACTCAACAATGAGCAGTTCTTC.